The 30 T cell receptor beta chains below all came from one sample that was sequenced in a study of cytomegalovirus exposure and HLA in healthy donors. PCR primers comprised 60 Vbeta and 13 Jbeta primers. Sequenced by immunoSEQ multiplex PCR; TCRdb stores in-frame clones only, minus some. The sample shows 150,000 to 200,000 clones, roughly 83% of them seen only once. The sequencing sample was made of PBMCs. These receptor sequences come from a boy aged 2 to 10 in good health and CMV-seronegative.

This chain uses TRBV29-1 with TRBJ2-5; the match to TRBD2 covers 13 bases. The germline V gene has CDR1 SQVTM and CDR2 ANQGSEA. The CDR3 is 16 residues long. Trimming removed 1 base from V and 1 base from J; junction bases left unmatched: 3. Written as DNA, the CDR3 is TGCAGCGTTGAAGGGACTAGCGGGAGTTTCCAAGAGACCCAGTACTTC. This encodes CSVEGTSGSFQETQYF.

V gene TRBV28 combines with J gene TRBJ1-4; possible D gene TRBD1, 5 bases. The CDR3 totals 12 residues. Germline V gene data show CDR1 as MDHEN and CDR2 as SYDVKM. Trimming removed 8 bases at V and 4 bases at J, with 8 bases between. CDR3: CASRQINEKLFF. The DNA for the CDR3 is TGTGCCAGCCGACAGATTAATGAAAAACTGTTTTTT.

V is TRBV6-5 and J is TRBJ2-1; TRBD2 aligns across 15 bases. The CDR3 extends over 15 amino acids. Germline V gene data show CDR1 as MNHEY and CDR2 as SVGAGI. V lost 5 bases, J lost 9 bases, and 5 bases stayed unmatched. This chain's CDR3 is CASSQGLAGGIEQFF. For the CDR3, the DNA is TGTGCCAGCAGTCAGGGACTAGCGGGAGGAATTGAGCAGTTCTTC.

The V call is TRBV4-1, the J call TRBJ2-7, with a tentative D call TRBD1 (6 bases). The CDR3 extends over 16 amino acids. CDR1 is MGHRA, CDR2 YSYEKL, per germline. The V end was cut by 1 base, the J end by 5 bases, with 18 bases between. CDR3 residues: CASSQVVSGVRHEQYF. CDR3 bases: TGCGCCAGCAGCCAAGTTGTGTCAGGGGTTCGCCACGAGCAGTACTTC.

This rearrangement joins TRBV11-2 to TRBJ1-1; no clear D. Germline lookup yields CDR1 SGHAT and CDR2 FQNNGV. CDR3 length: 14 residues. The ends were cut back, 2 bases at V and 6 bases at J, with 13 bases in the middle. This chain's CDR3 is CASSLIIQRPEAFF. The CDR3 DNA follows: TGTGCCAGCAGCTTAATTATCCAGAGGCCTGAAGCTTTCTTT.

As regards this clone: Germline is not matched at one junction end, which may reflect a read error. This sequence joins TRBV6-5 and TRBJ2-7; 9 bases map to TRBD2. This CDR3 contains 15 residues. Looked up from germline, CDR1 is MNHEY and CDR2 is SVGAGI. As DNA, the CDR3 is TGTGCCAGCAGGTACTCTCGCGGGAGGGCCTACGAGCAGTACTTC. Translation: CASRYSRGRAYEQYF.

The V and J genes are TRBV9 and TRBJ1-1; D unclear. CDR1 is SGDLS and CDR2 is YYNGEE in the germline V gene. With 2 bases removed from V and 0 bases from J, the gap between germline ends came to 5 bases. CDR3 length: 13 amino acids. In DNA, the CDR3 is TGTGCCAGCAGCGTGCTAATGAACACTGAAGCTTTCTTT. Its translation: CASSVLMNTEAFF.

On this clone: At the DNA level, this CDR3 is encoded by other sequences in the same sample as well. V usage is TRBV9 and J usage is TRBJ2-5, with 10 bases that match TRBD2. V was clipped by 10 bases and J by 4 bases; unmatched bases: 16. The CDR3 totals 16 residues. Germline values: CDR1 SGDLS, CDR2 YYNGEE. The chain's CDR3 is CASNAGSGRSGETQYF. In nucleotides, the CDR3 is TGTGCCTCCAACGCGGGTAGCGGGAGGTCAGGAGAGACCCAGTACTTC.

This chain links TRBV5-6 with TRBJ2-5; D is possibly TRBD1 (7 bases). Trimming removed 4 bases at V and 5 bases at J, with 18 bases between. The CDR3 is 15 residues long. The germline gives CDR1 SGHDT, CDR2 YYEEEE. The CDR3, as DNA: TGTGCCAGCAGCAACTCGGGCAGGGGGGCCGAGACCCAGTACTTC. It translates to CASSNSGRGAETQYF.

The chain joins TRBV2 to TRBJ2-2; D is undetermined. The CDR3 is made up of 15 amino acids. Trimming removed 4 bases from V and 1 base from J, with 10 bases in between. From germline, CDR1 is SNHLY and CDR2 FYNNEI. The CDR3: CASSALRKNTGELFF. In DNA, the CDR3 is TGTGCCAGCAGTGCCTTGCGGAAGAACACCGGGGAGCTGTTTTTT.

The chain joins TRBV7-2 to TRBJ1-4, with D unresolved. Germline values: CDR1 SGHTA, CDR2 FQGNSA. The ends were cut back, 7 bases at V and 0 bases at J, with 15 bases in the middle. The CDR3 is made up of 16 amino acids. This chain's CDR3 is CASTLTVAATNEKLFF. The CDR3 bases are TGTGCCAGCACCCTTACGGTAGCAGCAACTAATGAAAAACTGTTTTTT.

This chain connects TRBV7-9 to TRBJ2-2; the D is unclear. Trimming took off 6 bases at V and 5 bases at J, with 10 bases between the two ends. The CDR3 consists of 13 residues. The germline V gene encodes CDR1 SEHNR and CDR2 FQNEAQ (reference sequence). CDR3 nucleotide sequence: TGTGCCAGCAGTTCCTCACAAACCGGGGAGCTGTTTTTT. This encodes CASSSSQTGELFF.

The chain couples TRBV7-6 to TRBJ1-4; 10 bases map to TRBD1. Germline assignment: CDR1 SGHVS and CDR2 FNYEAQ. CDR3 length equals 19 residues. Trimming removed 3 bases from V and 0 bases from J; junction bases left unmatched: 10. The CDR3 DNA sequence: TGTGCCAGCAGCTTTCCGGGACAGGGGAATCGGGCAACTAATGAAAAACTGTTTTTT. This encodes CASSFPGQGNRATNEKLFF.

The rearrangement uses TRBV6-1 and TRBJ2-7, with D maybe TRBD2 (5 bases). The CDR3 is 14 residues long. Germline assignment: CDR1 MNHNS and CDR2 SASEGT. V was pared by 6 bases and J by 1 base, with 13 bases between. DNA of the CDR3: TGTGCCAGCAGAGCCCCGGGATTTTCCTACGAGCAGTACTTC. The encoded protein is CASRAPGFSYEQYF.

V gene TRBV10-3 combines with J gene TRBJ2-7; TRBD2 agrees at 14 bases. The germline gives CDR1 ENHRY, CDR2 SYGVKD. This CDR3 spans 18 amino acids. Unmatched junction bases numbered 12, after V lost 6 bases and J lost 2 bases. CDR3 nucleotide sequence: TGTGCCATCAGGGGGACTAGCGGGAGTCGGGATCGGGCCTACGAGCAGTACTTC. Translated: CAIRGTSGSRDRAYEQYF.

The V and J genes are TRBV4-2 and TRBJ2-2; 7 nucleotides line up with TRBD2. The CDR3 spans 13 residues. The ends lost 4 bases at V and 6 bases at J; junction bases unmatched: 2. Germline-derived CDR1 and CDR2 are LGHNA and YNFKEQ. CDR3 in DNA: TGTGCCAGCAGCCGGGAGGGATCCGGGGAGCTGTTTTTT. Translation: CASSREGSGELFF.

The chain links TRBV5-1 to TRBJ2-7, with 9 bases aligning to TRBD2. V was pared by 0 bases and J by 2 bases, with 3 bases of the junction left unmatched. Germline CDR1 SGHRS, CDR2 YFSETQ. The CDR3 is 15 residues long. CDR3 protein: CASSLGGLAPYEQYF. The CDR3 bases are TGCGCCAGCAGCTTGGGGGGACTAGCACCCTACGAGCAGTACTTC.

V is TRBV5-1 and J is TRBJ2-7; 9 bases are a match to TRBD2. Germline assignment: CDR1 SGHRS and CDR2 YFSETQ. This CDR3 is 17 amino acids long. With V trimmed by 0 bases and J by 0 bases, 7 bases remained unmatched. DNA of the CDR3: TGCGCCAGCAGCTTGGCCTTGTCTAGCGGGACCTCCTACGAGCAGTACTTC. Translating it yields CASSLALSSGTSYEQYF.

The J gene is TRBJ2-7, the V gene TRBV27, with D perhaps matching TRBD1 (6 bases). Germline values: CDR1 MNHEY, CDR2 SMNVEV (reference sequence). The CDR3 has 14 amino acids. With 5 bases removed from V and 5 bases from J, the gap between germline ends came to 16 bases. The CDR3 here is CASSPYREQHEQYF. The CDR3 nucleotides read TGTGCCAGCAGTCCCTACAGGGAACAGCACGAGCAGTACTTC.

The chain links TRBV12-5 to TRBJ1-5, with D possibly being TRBD1 (5 bases). This CDR3 has 13 amino acids. From germline, CDR1 is LGHNT and CDR2 FRNRAP. The V end was cut by 4 bases, the J end by 7 bases, with 11 bases between. CDR3 DNA: TGTGCTAGTGGTTCGACAGATGGGCAGCCCCAGCATTTT. Its translation is CASGSTDGQPQHF.

The CDR3 is CASSLISGNQETQYF. CDR3 in DNA: TGTGCCAGCAGCTTAATCTCCGGGAACCAAGAGACCCAGTACTTC. The rearrangement joins TRBV7-9 to TRBJ2-5; D possibly corresponds to TRBD2 (5 bases). Per germline, CDR1 SEHNR and CDR2 FQNEAQ (reference sequence). This CDR3 is 15 amino acids long. The V end lost 2 bases, the J end lost 0 bases, and 10 bases lay between the germline ends.

The chain is built from TRBV5-1 and TRBJ2-3; D is ambiguous. The CDR3 length is 13 residues. V was pared by 5 bases and J by 0 bases, with 7 bases between. Germline-derived CDR1 and CDR2 are SGHRS and YFSETQ. CDR3 in amino acids: CASRQSSTDTQYF. The CDR3, as DNA: TGCGCCAGCAGACAGAGTAGCACAGATACGCAGTATTTT.

The chain combines TRBV12-5 with TRBJ2-1; possible D gene TRBD2, 6 bases. Germline-derived CDR1 and CDR2 are LGHNT and FRNRAP. The CDR3 sequence is 15 residues long. The germline V and J ends were trimmed by 3 bases and 5 bases, with 14 bases remaining between them. The CDR3, as DNA: TGTGCTAGTGGTTTTAGGTGGGAGGAAGACAATGAGCAGTTCTTC. Protein sequence: CASGFRWEEDNEQFF.

V gene TRBV15 combines with J gene TRBJ2-7; no definite D call. There are 13 residues in the CDR3. The V end was cut by 4 bases, the J end by 2 bases, with 9 bases between. Germline loops: CDR1 LNHNV, CDR2 YYDKDF (reference sequence). The CDR3, as DNA: TGTGCCACCAGCAATAAACTGCCCTACGAGCAGTACTTC. Its translation: CATSNKLPYEQYF.

The chain joins TRBV13 to TRBJ2-7, with 9 bases aligning to TRBD2. Per germline, CDR1 PRHDT and CDR2 FYEKMQ (reference sequence). V was pared by 0 bases and J by 3 bases, with 6 bases of the junction left unmatched. The CDR3 spans 16 residues. CDR3 in DNA: TGTGCCAGCAGCTTAGGGGCCGCGGGAGGGCTCTACGAGCAGTACTTC. Its protein is CASSLGAAGGLYEQYF.

This rearrangement joins TRBV5-6 to TRBJ2-7; 8 bases are shared with TRBD1. CDR3 length: 12 residues. CDR1 is SGHDT and CDR2 is YYEEEE in the germline V gene. Trimming took 7 bases from V and 5 from J; bases not matched to a gene: 5. The CDR3 here is CASGQGGHEQYF. The CDR3 region has the DNA TGTGCCAGCGGACAGGGCGGTCACGAGCAGTACTTC.

This clone was detected a few times. The chain employs TRBV6-1 and TRBJ1-5; D remains unclear. The CDR3 covers 14 residues. Germline V gene lookup returns CDR1 MNHNS and CDR2 SASEGT. V dropped 4 bases and J dropped 4 bases, with 11 bases sitting between them. The CDR3 region is CASSANSINQPQHF. CDR3 sequence (DNA): TGTGCCAGCAGTGCCAACAGCATAAATCAGCCCCAGCATTTT.

V is TRBV2 and J is TRBJ2-7, with TRBD2 matching over 7 bases. Germline trimming cut 3 bases from V and 3 bases from J; bases unmatched to any gene: 11. The CDR3 consists of 16 residues. From germline, CDR1 is SNHLY and CDR2 FYNNEI. The CDR3 region is CASSDIFPGGDYEQYF. The CDR3 DNA is TGTGCCAGCAGTGACATCTTTCCGGGAGGCGACTACGAGCAGTACTTC. The entire variable domain, with the rest obtained from reference TRBV2 and TRBJ2-7, is as follows: EPEVTQTPSHQVTQMGQEVILRCVPISNHLYFYWYRQILGQKVEFLVSFYNNEISEKSEIFDDQFSVERPDGSNFTLKIRSTKLEDSAMYFCASSDIFPGGDYEQYFGPGTRLTVT.

The chain joins TRBV11-2 to TRBJ2-7; 8 nucleotides align to TRBD2. With 2 bases clipped from V and 1 base from J, the junction kept 16 bases outside the gene matches. The CDR3 runs to 19 residues. Germline CDR1 and CDR2: SGHAT and FQNNGV. The CDR3, as DNA: TGTGCCAGCAGCTTAATAGGGGAGGAGCTAGCGGGCCCGTCCTACGAGCAGTACTTC. Its protein product is CASSLIGEELAGPSYEQYF.

The V and J genes are TRBV10-3 and TRBJ2-7, with D possibly TRBD2 on 6 matching bases. The CDR3 is 14 residues long. V dropped 3 bases and J dropped 1 base, with 10 bases sitting between them. Germline V CDR1 and CDR2: ENHRY, SYGVKD. The CDR3 DNA sequence: TGTGCCATCAGTGATCGCGGAGGGTCCTACGAGCAGTACTTC. It specifies CAISDRGGSYEQYF.